One sample yielded the 29 T cell receptor beta chains listed below, sequenced in a study of response to subunit inactivated influenza vaccine. One entry per CDR3 protein results from TCRdb running MiXCR on the RT-PCR reads. In the table there are 650,000 to 700,000 distinct CDR3 sequences, approximately 14% of which are singletons. The sample was PBMCs from blood, taken 11 to 12 days after vaccination. These TCRs come from a man aged 50-60 years who received an inactivated influenza vaccine.

The chain couples TRBV5-1 to TRBJ2-7; 7 positions agree with TRBD1. The ends lost 0 bases at V and 5 bases at J; junction bases unmatched: 8. The germline gives CDR1 SGHRS, CDR2 YFSETQ. This CDR3 is 15 amino acids long. The chain's CDR3 is CASSLETGALNEQYF. CDR3 in DNA: TGCGCCAGCAGCTTGGAAACAGGGGCTTTAAACGAGCAGTACTTC.

This clonotype showed up many times. J is TRBJ2-3 and V is TRBV20-1; D gene uncertain. This CDR3 has 14 amino acids. Germline CDR1 DFQATT, CDR2 SNEGSKA (reference sequence). Trimming removed 3 bases from V and 0 bases from J, with 10 bases in between. In nucleotides, the CDR3 is TGCAGTGCTAGTCTCGCGGTTAGCACAGATACGCAGTATTTT. Residues: CSASLAVSTDTQYF.

Only a few counts were recorded for this clonotype. The V and J genes are TRBV7-9 and TRBJ2-1; D is uncertain. V lost 3 bases and J 10 bases, leaving 16 bases between the germline ends. The V gene's germline CDR1 is SEHNR and CDR2 FQNEAQ (reference sequence). CDR3 length: 14 residues. CDR3 sequence (DNA): TGTGCCAGCAGCTTTGACCCGGCCGGGCGCGAGCAGTTCTTC. Residues: CASSFDPAGREQFF.

This clonotype was counted a few times. The gene calls are TRBV14 and TRBJ2-3, with D perhaps matching TRBD2 (7 bases). Germline-derived CDR1 and CDR2 are SGHDN and FVKESK. This CDR3 comprises 16 residues. V was clipped by 3 bases and J by 2 bases, with 15 bases between them. The CDR3: CASSQTGGLITDTQYF. The DNA for the CDR3 is TGTGCCAGCAGCCAGACGGGGGGCTTGATCACAGATACGCAGTATTTT.

This clonotype was found a few times. The chain combines TRBV7-2 with TRBJ1-2; the D is unclear. V lost 5 bases and J 6 bases, leaving 13 bases between the germline ends. CDR1 SGHTA and CDR2 FQGNSA come from the germline V gene. CDR3 size: 13 residues. CDR3 loop: CASSVPALHGYTF. The CDR3 DNA follows: TGTGCCAGCAGCGTCCCTGCGCTTCATGGCTACACCTTC.

The chain links TRBV7-2 to TRBJ2-5, with 7 bases matching TRBD1. The CDR3 covers 15 residues. CDR1 and CDR2 from the germline V gene are SGHTA and FQGNSA. J gave up 2 bases and V 1 base, and 4 bases lay outside the gene matches. The CDR3 DNA sequence: TGTGCCAGCAGCTTAGGATTGGGACAGCAAGAGACCCAGTACTTC. It translates to CASSLGLGQQETQYF.

This sequence joins TRBV6-2 or TRBV6-3 and TRBJ2-2; tentatively, D is TRBD1 or TRBD2 (6 bases each). CDR1 is MNHEY and CDR2 is SVGEGT in the germline V gene. This CDR3 has 17 residues. V shed 2 bases and J shed 1 base, with 14 bases lying between them. CDR3: CASSYPLRGVNTGELFF. The CDR3, as DNA: TGTGCCAGCAGTTACCCGCTGAGGGGGGTGAACACCGGGGAGCTGTTTTTT.

V and J are TRBV20-1 and TRBJ2-3; weak D call: TRBD1 (6 bases). The germline V and J ends were trimmed by 2 bases and 6 bases, with 12 bases remaining between them. Germline V lookup: CDR1 DFQATT, CDR2 SNEGSKA (reference sequence). The CDR3 spans 13 residues. For the CDR3, the DNA is TGCAGTGCTAGACGACAGGCCCGGGATACGCAGTATTTT. This encodes CSARRQARDTQYF.

The rearrangement joins TRBV20-1 to TRBJ2-4; 7 nucleotides line up with TRBD1. Germline trimming cut 5 bases from V and 7 bases from J; bases unmatched to any gene: 2. Germline CDR1 is DFQATT and CDR2 is SNEGSKA (reference sequence). The CDR3 runs to 11 residues. The CDR3 nucleotides are TGCAGTGCTCTGGGACAGAACATTCAGTACTTC. It translates to CSALGQNIQYF.

The chain employs TRBV5-1 and TRBJ2-5; 12 nucleotides agree with TRBD2. Trimming cost V 1 base and J 5 bases; bases outside gene matches: 12. CDR3 length: 18 residues. Germline CDR1 and CDR2: SGHRS and YFSETQ. The CDR3 is CASSLWLAGGPLLETQYF. The CDR3 DNA sequence: TGCGCCAGCAGCTTGTGGCTAGCGGGGGGGCCGCTACTGGAGACCCAGTACTTC.

The CDR3 loop is CASSYERAGGVSTDTQYF. The DNA for the CDR3 is TGTGCCAGCAGCTACGAACGAGCGGGGGGCGTAAGCACAGATACGCAGTATTTT. The chain carries TRBV5-5 and TRBJ2-3; 9 nucleotides line up with TRBD2. This CDR3 region has 18 residues. With V trimmed by 3 bases and J by 0 bases, 11 bases remained unmatched. Germline-derived CDR1 and CDR2 are SGHKS and YYEKEE (reference sequence).

This clonotype was picked up a small number of times. This rearrangement joins TRBV6-1 to TRBJ2-1; D might be TRBD2 (5 bases). The CDR3 runs 14 residues. Germline lookup yields CDR1 MNHNS and CDR2 SASEGT. Trimming stripped 4 bases from V and 3 bases from J, with 10 bases between. Here the CDR3 reads CASSAPGGYNEQFF. The CDR3 region has the DNA TGTGCCAGCAGTGCCCCAGGAGGCTACAATGAGCAGTTCTTC.

The chain uses TRBV7-9 and TRBJ1-6; D call uncertain. V lost 1 base to trimming and J lost 6 bases, with 7 bases between them. The length of the CDR3 is 14 residues. Germline assignment: CDR1 SEHNR and CDR2 FQNEAQ (reference sequence). The CDR3, as DNA: TGTGCCAGCAGCTTAGAAGCAGTTAATTCACCCCTCCACTTT. The encoded protein is CASSLEAVNSPLHF.

V and J are TRBV27 and TRBJ2-6, with 8 bases aligning to TRBD1. V lost 3 bases and J lost 3; bases outside the gene matches: 7. This CDR3 region has 17 residues. Looked up from germline, CDR1 is MNHEY and CDR2 is SMNVEV (reference sequence). For the CDR3, the DNA is TGTGCCAGCAGTTTCGGGCAGGGGGCGCTTGGGGCCAACGTCCTGACTTTC. This gives the protein CASSFGQGALGANVLTF.

In its sample, this clonotype was seen a few times. The rearrangement uses TRBV24-1 and TRBJ2-1, with 7 bases identical to TRBD2. Per the germline V gene, CDR1 is KGHDR and CDR2 is SFDVKD. V trimming: 9 bases; J trimming: 0 bases; junction bases outside the gene matches: 4. This CDR3 comprises 14 residues. Here the CDR3 reads CATGGGGSYNEQFF. The CDR3 DNA is TGTGCCACCGGTGGGGGGGGCTCCTACAATGAGCAGTTCTTC.

This clonotype has only a few counts. J is TRBJ1-1 and V is TRBV19, with TRBD1 matching 7 bases. The CDR3 length is 13 residues. CDR1 and CDR2 (germline): LNHDA, SQIVND (reference sequence). V lost 5 bases, J lost 6 bases, and 6 bases stayed unmatched. As DNA, the CDR3 is TGTGCCAGTAGTGCCAGGGGGATGGCTGAAGCTTTCTTT. Translating gives CASSARGMAEAFF.

V and J are TRBV20-1 and TRBJ2-7, with a tentative D call TRBD2 (7 bases). V lost 3 bases to trimming and J lost 0 bases, with 21 bases between them. CDR1 and CDR2 (germline): DFQATT, SNEGSKA (reference sequence). This CDR3 comprises 17 residues. CDR3 sequence reads: CSARSGTGGRASYEQYF. For the CDR3, the DNA is TGCAGTGCTAGGTCTGGGACCGGGGGGCGCGCCTCCTACGAGCAGTACTTC.

The rearrangement links TRBV4-2 to TRBJ1-6; 8 nucleotides match TRBD1. CDR1 LGHNA and CDR2 YNFKEQ come from the germline V gene. CDR3 length: 16 residues. J was trimmed by 9 bases and V by 3 bases; bases with no gene match: 10. In DNA, the CDR3 is TGTGCCAGCAGCCAGCCCGACAGGGGTAGAGGTTCACCCCTCCACTTT. The encoded protein is CASSQPDRGRGSPLHF.

This chain joins TRBV6-2 or TRBV6-3 and TRBJ1-2; possible D gene TRBD1, 6 bases. The CDR3 is 14 amino acids. Trimming took off 6 bases at V and 5 bases at J, with 16 bases between the two ends. Germline-derived CDR1 and CDR2 are MNHEY and SVGEGT. The CDR3 here is CASRLGQRPYGYTF. CDR3 nucleotide sequence: TGTGCCAGCAGACTCGGACAGCGGCCTTATGGCTACACCTTC.

The chain couples TRBV20-1 to TRBJ2-3; 11 bases are a match to TRBD2. In germline, CDR1 is DFQATT, CDR2 SNEGSKA (reference sequence). The ends lost 0 bases at V and 2 bases at J; junction bases unmatched: 7. This CDR3 has 17 residues. Here the CDR3 DNA reads TGCAGTGCTAGAGATGCGGGACTAGCGGAATACACAGATACGCAGTATTTT. Amino acid sequence: CSARDAGLAEYTDTQYF.

This clonotype showed up just a few times. The CDR3 protein is CASSRGRNTGELFF. DNA for the CDR3: TGTGCCAGCAGCCGCGGACGAAACACCGGGGAGCTGTTTTTT. J is TRBJ2-2 and V is TRBV11-2, with no clear D. Per the germline V gene, CDR1 is SGHAT and CDR2 is FQNNGV. CDR3 length: 14 amino acids. V was shortened by 5 bases and J by 2 bases, with 9 bases between the two germline ends.

The sample holds a few counts of this clonotype. The genes are TRBV5-5 and TRBJ1-5, with TRBD1 matching 11 bases. In germline, CDR1 is SGHKS, CDR2 YYEKEE (reference sequence). This CDR3 is 17 amino acids long. The ends lost 4 bases at V and 3 bases at J; junction bases unmatched: 9. The CDR3 reads CASSRGWDRGANQPQHF. The CDR3 DNA reads TGTGCCAGCAGCCGCGGCTGGGACAGGGGGGCCAATCAGCCCCAGCATTTT.

This clonotype came up a few times. V gene TRBV15 combines with J gene TRBJ1-1; D ambiguous. Trimming cost V 0 bases and J 7 bases, with 9 bases left between them. Germline CDR1 LNHNV, CDR2 YYDKDF (reference sequence). There are 13 residues in the CDR3. The CDR3 protein is CATSRDGEGEAFF. The CDR3, as DNA: TGTGCCACCAGCAGAGATGGGGAGGGTGAAGCTTTCTTT.

This clonotype has a count of ten or more. V is TRBV9 and J is TRBJ2-7; perhaps TRBD2 as D (6 bases). The germline V gene encodes CDR1 SGDLS and CDR2 YYNGEE. There are 15 residues in the CDR3. The V and J ends lost 0 bases and 0 bases respectively, with 10 bases between them. In DNA, the CDR3 is TGTGCCAGCAGCGTAGGGGCGGGAAGCTCCTACGAGCAGTACTTC. Amino acid sequence: CASSVGAGSSYEQYF.

This clonotype showed up many times. This rearrangement joins TRBV3-1 to TRBJ1-3; D might be TRBD1 (5 bases). With 4 bases removed from V and 0 bases from J, the gap between germline ends came to 10 bases. CDR1 is LGHDT, CDR2 YNNKEL, per germline (reference sequence). CDR3 length: 15 residues. The CDR3 sequence: CASSPGLSSGNTIYF. The CDR3 region has the DNA TGTGCCAGCAGCCCGGGACTGAGCTCTGGAAACACCATATATTTT.

The chain has TRBV3-1 and TRBJ1-1; perhaps TRBD1 as D (6 bases). The CDR3 has 14 amino acids. V lost 2 bases and J lost 7, with 14 bases in between. Germline V gene lookup returns CDR1 LGHDT and CDR2 YNNKEL (reference sequence). CDR3 sequence reads: CASSQTTGLSEAFF. Written as DNA, the CDR3 is TGTGCCAGCAGCCAAACTACAGGGTTGAGTGAAGCTTTCTTT.

In its sample, this clonotype was seen a few times. CDR3 bases: TGCAGTGCTAGAGGAGGACTAGCGGGTAACTCCTACAATGAGCAGTTCTTC. It translates to CSARGGLAGNSYNEQFF. This rearrangement joins TRBV20-1 to TRBJ2-1, with TRBD2 matching over 11 bases. The germline V gene encodes CDR1 DFQATT and CDR2 SNEGSKA (reference sequence). V dropped 1 base and J dropped 0; count of bases not matched to a gene: 5. The length of the CDR3 is 17 residues.

This clonotype was recorded at least ten times. V is TRBV5-1 and J is TRBJ2-3, with D tentatively TRBD2 (6 bases). Germline CDR1 and CDR2: SGHRS and YFSETQ. The length of the CDR3 is 15 residues. V lost 0 bases and J 4 bases, leaving 12 bases between the germline ends. DNA of the CDR3: TGCGCCAGCAGCTTGGGGGCGGGACCTTCAGATACGCAGTATTTT. This gives the protein CASSLGAGPSDTQYF. The full variable domain, completed using reference TRBV5-1 and TRBJ2-3, is KAGVTQTPRYLIKTRGQQVTLSCSPISGHRSVSWYQQTPGQGLQFLFEYFSETQRNKGNFPGRFSGRQFSNSRSEMNVSTLELGDSALYLCASSLGAGPSDTQYFGPGTRLTVL.

The J gene is TRBJ2-7, the V gene TRBV29-1, with TRBD2 matching over 9 bases. V was pared by 6 bases and J by 5 bases, with 8 bases of the junction left unmatched. This CDR3 has 13 residues. Germline values: CDR1 SQVTM, CDR2 ANQGSEA. The CDR3 sequence: CSVVGTSTDEQYF. The CDR3 DNA reads as TGCAGCGTCGTGGGGACTAGCACTGACGAGCAGTACTTC.